Below are 28 T cell receptor beta chains sequenced from a single sample in a study of early stage breast cancer tumors. Sequencing was performed with immunoSEQ multiplex PCR; in TCRdb, only in-frame clones are kept and a portion is missing. The repertoire holds about 72,000 clones, 70% to 85% seen once, with under 4% in the top ten. Sequencing was carried out using blood. These receptors were taken from a person in their sixties or seventies with breast cancer.

V and J are TRBV6-5 and TRBJ2-1; 10 bases align to TRBD2. Germline CDR1 is MNHEY and CDR2 is SVGAGI. The CDR3 loop spans 15 amino acids. The junction had 3 bases not matched to a gene; V was cut back by 5 bases and J by 2 bases. The CDR3, as DNA: TGTGCCAGCAGTCGGACTAGCGGAACCTACAATGAGCAGTTCTTC. This encodes CASSRTSGTYNEQFF.

This clone was seen a handful of times. The chain joins TRBV5-1 to TRBJ1-4; 7 bases align to TRBD1. Germline V gene sequence: CDR1 SGHRS, CDR2 YFSETQ. This CDR3 has 13 amino acids. The V gene end was trimmed by 4 bases and the J gene end by 12 bases; junction bases not matched to a gene: 9. The CDR3 DNA sequence: TGCGCCAGCAGCGAGCAACAGGGGTTTCAACTGTTTTTT. It encodes CASSEQQGFQLFF. The full variable domain, in which reference TRBV5-1 and TRBJ1-4 provide the parts outside the CDR3, is KAGVTQTPRYLIKTRGQQVTLSCSPISGHRSVSWYQQTPGQGLQFLFEYFSETQRNKGNFPGRFSGRQFSNSRSEMNVSTLELGDSALYLCASSEQQGFQLFFGSGTQLSVL.

This clone was counted a single time. The rearrangement joins TRBV5-4 to TRBJ2-5; tentatively, D is TRBD1 or TRBD2 (6 bases each). V was trimmed by 4 bases and J by 4 bases, leaving 17 bases between them. This CDR3 comprises 15 residues. CDR1 SGHNT and CDR2 YYREEE come from the germline V gene (reference sequence). The DNA of the CDR3 is TGTGCCAGCAGCCCCGGGGGCCGGAGTAGAGAGACCCAGTACTTC. It specifies CASSPGGRSRETQYF.

The gene calls are TRBV6-6 and TRBJ2-7, with TRBD2 matching 10 bases. The junction had 10 bases not matched to a gene; V was cut back by 6 bases and J by 5 bases. The CDR3 sequence is 15 residues long. Germline assignment: CDR1 MNHNY and CDR2 SVGAGI (reference sequence). CDR3 protein: CASRLAGENIHEQYF. In nucleotides, the CDR3 is TGTGCCAGCAGGCTAGCGGGAGAAAATATACACGAGCAGTACTTC.

The chain couples TRBV9 to TRBJ2-7; 8 bases are shared with TRBD2. The ends lost 0 bases at V and 9 bases at J; junction bases unmatched: 5. Germline V gene lookup returns CDR1 SGDLS and CDR2 YYNGEE. CDR3 length equals 13 residues. The CDR3 region has the DNA TGTGCCAGCAGCGTAGGGACTAGCTCGGGGCAGTACTTC. Encoded protein: CASSVGTSSGQYF.

This rearrangement joins TRBV5-4 to TRBJ2-3; D gene ambiguous. The CDR3 sequence is 15 residues long. Germline loops: CDR1 SGHNT, CDR2 YYREEE (reference sequence). The ends were cut back, 4 bases at V and 6 bases at J, with 18 bases in the middle. CDR3 residues: CASSEDPTLQDTQYF. As DNA, the CDR3 is TGTGCCAGCAGCGAGGACCCGACTTTGCAGGATACGCAGTATTTT.

V and J are TRBV11-2 and TRBJ1-4, with a possible D match to TRBD1 (6 bases). Between the trimmed V and J ends, which lost 9 bases and 8 bases, there was a span of 16 bases. The CDR3 has 13 amino acids. Germline-derived CDR1 and CDR2 are SGHAT and FQNNGV. The CDR3 coding sequence is TGTGCCAGATGGGGGGGGCAGGAGGAAAAACTGTTTTTT. This gives the protein CARWGGQEEKLFF.

The CDR3 DNA is TGTGCCAGCAGCCTGGGGCGAGGGGCAGATACGCAGTATTTT. Translation: CASSLGRGADTQYF. This sequence joins TRBV11-3 and TRBJ2-3, with D possibly called TRBD1 or TRBD2 (5 bases each). CDR1 and CDR2 (germline): SGHNT, YENEEA. The CDR3 is 14 residues long. Trimming pared 5 bases from V and 4 bases from J, leaving 13 bases between.

This chain connects TRBV4-2 to TRBJ1-1; D unresolved. The CDR3 runs to 15 residues. The germline V gene has CDR1 LGHNA and CDR2 YNFKEQ. Trimming removed 6 bases at V and 3 bases at J, with 17 bases between. For the CDR3, the DNA is TGTGCCAGCAGTCCCGTGGGAGGGAGTGACACTGAAGCTTTCTTT. It yields the protein CASSPVGGSDTEAFF.

The chain links TRBV29-1 to TRBJ2-2; D is tentatively TRBD1 or TRBD2 (6 bases each). The CDR3 is 13 residues long. V lost 7 bases, J lost 4 bases, and 13 bases lay in between. Germline lookup yields CDR1 SQVTM and CDR2 ANQGSEA. The CDR3 region is CSAGGGFTGELFF. The CDR3 DNA reads TGCAGCGCCGGGGGCGGTTTCACCGGGGAGCTGTTTTTT.

The CDR3 DNA is TGTGCCAGCAGTTTCTCGCAGGGATGGGGTACTGAAGCTTTCTTT. This gives the protein CASSFSQGWGTEAFF. The chain carries TRBV27 and TRBJ1-1; possible D gene TRBD1, 5 bases. This CDR3 comprises 15 residues. V was cut by 3 bases and J by 5 bases, with 16 bases left in between. Germline V gives CDR1 MNHEY, CDR2 SMNVEV (reference sequence).

The V call is TRBV19, the J call TRBJ2-7; 7 bases are a match to TRBD1. CDR1 and CDR2 from the germline V gene are LNHDA and SQIVND (reference sequence). The ends lost 4 bases at V and 2 bases at J; junction bases unmatched: 14. The length of the CDR3 is 17 residues. The CDR3: CASSSRSSTGAPYEQYF. Written as DNA, the CDR3 is TGTGCCAGTAGTAGCCGCAGCAGTACAGGGGCGCCCTACGAGCAGTACTTC.

This chain joins TRBV5-1 and TRBJ2-1; 9 bases line up with TRBD1. V gave up 2 bases and J gave up 3 bases; unmatched junction bases: 3. CDR3 size: 15 residues. Germline V gene lookup returns CDR1 SGHRS and CDR2 YFSETQ. Here the CDR3 reads CASSFWDRDYNEQFF. CDR3 coding DNA: TGCGCCAGCAGCTTCTGGGACAGGGACTACAATGAGCAGTTCTTC. The complete variable domain, with remaining parts taken from reference TRBV5-1 and TRBJ2-1, reads KAGVTQTPRYLIKTRGQQVTLSCSPISGHRSVSWYQQTPGQGLQFLFEYFSETQRNKGNFPGRFSGRQFSNSRSEMNVSTLELGDSALYLCASSFWDRDYNEQFFGPGTRLTVL.

The gene calls are TRBV6-5 and TRBJ1-2, with D possibly being TRBD1 (6 bases). Germline V gene data show CDR1 as MNHEY and CDR2 as SVGAGI. V was pared by 0 bases and J by 4 bases, with 9 bases between. The CDR3 has 14 residues. The CDR3 bases are TGTGCCAGCAGTTACTCGGGGGGCGGCTATGGCTACACCTTC. It codes for CASSYSGGGYGYTF.

The V and J genes are TRBV11-2 and TRBJ2-7; perhaps TRBD1 as D (5 bases). Germline V CDR1 and CDR2: SGHAT, FQNNGV. Deletions cut 5 bases from V and 0 bases from J, with 8 bases between. CDR3 length: 13 amino acids. Here the CDR3 reads CASSQGLSYEQYF. The CDR3 DNA follows: TGTGCCAGCAGCCAGGGCCTCTCCTACGAGCAGTACTTC.

This clone was seen just once. The genes are TRBV7-2 and TRBJ2-5; 8 positions agree with TRBD2. V was clipped by 5 bases and J by 2 bases; unmatched bases: 10. CDR1 is SGHTA and CDR2 is FQGNSA in the germline V gene. The CDR3 runs to 16 residues. CDR3 nucleotides: TGTGCCAGCAGCCCCCAGGGGCTAGCGGGTCAAGAGACCCAGTACTTC. Protein product: CASSPQGLAGQETQYF.

The chain carries TRBV27 and TRBJ2-2, with a tentative D call TRBD2 (6 bases). Germline V gene data show CDR1 as MNHEY and CDR2 as SMNVEV (reference sequence). The CDR3 spans 17 residues. V gave up 5 bases and J gave up 6 bases, with 22 bases separating them. CDR3: CASSPRGRGTSPGELFF. For the CDR3, the DNA is TGTGCCAGCAGTCCCCGGGGGAGAGGAACGTCTCCCGGGGAGCTGTTTTTT.

This chain uses TRBV13 with TRBJ2-3; 8 bases agree with TRBD2. CDR3 length: 14 residues. CDR1 PRHDT and CDR2 FYEKMQ come from the germline V gene (reference sequence). Trimming removed 5 bases from V and 5 bases from J; junction bases left unmatched: 6. The DNA of the CDR3 is TGTGCCAGCAGCCGGAGCGGGAGCGGAGATACGCAGTATTTT. Protein: CASSRSGSGDTQYF.

The CDR3 spells CAWSAPRTASSYEQYF. The CDR3 bases are TGTGCCTGGAGTGCCCCCCGGACAGCGAGCTCCTACGAGCAGTACTTC. V is TRBV30 and J is TRBJ2-7; weak D call: TRBD1 (6 bases). The V end was cut by 1 base, the J end by 0 bases, with 16 bases between. The CDR3 sequence is 16 residues long. The V gene's germline CDR1 is GTSNPN and CDR2 SVGIG (reference sequence).

The CDR3 sequence is CASSRGAGGDEQYF. CDR3 DNA: TGTGCCAGCAGCCGGGGAGCGGGAGGGGACGAGCAGTACTTC. The gene calls are TRBV7-2 and TRBJ2-7; 10 nucleotides match TRBD2. V was pared by 5 bases and J by 5 bases, with 6 bases of the junction left unmatched. The length of the CDR3 is 14 residues. Germline V gene sequence: CDR1 SGHTA, CDR2 FQGNSA.

The gene calls are TRBV4-3 and TRBJ1-2; TRBD1 matches 9 bases. CDR3 length: 15 amino acids. The V segment lost 8 bases and the J segment 7 bases; nucleotides outside the gene matches: 14. The germline V gene has CDR1 LGHNA and CDR2 YSLEER. CDR3 coding DNA: TGCGCCAGCTCCAGGGACAGGGTGCCCCTGAGTGGCTACACCTTC. It specifies CASSRDRVPLSGYTF.

The chain uses TRBV11-3 and TRBJ2-3; 9 positions agree with TRBD1. Germline CDR1 and CDR2: SGHNT and YENEEA. The ends lost 5 bases at V and 2 bases at J; junction bases unmatched: 17. The CDR3 is made up of 19 amino acids. The CDR3 loop reads CASSPPSGQGWGITDTQYF. In DNA, the CDR3 is TGTGCCAGCAGCCCCCCATCGGGACAGGGATGGGGGATCACAGATACGCAGTATTTT.

This sequence joins TRBV27 and TRBJ1-2; D may be TRBD1 (6 bases). The germline V gene has CDR1 MNHEY and CDR2 SMNVEV (reference sequence). CDR3 length: 13 residues. V lost 0 bases, J lost 13 bases, and 15 bases lay in between. The CDR3 sequence is CASSLSGGQGSTF. The DNA for the CDR3 is TGTGCCAGCAGTTTATCGGGCGGGCAGGGGTCCACCTTC.

This clone was recorded once. The rearrangement uses TRBV7-2 and TRBJ2-3; D remains ambiguous. Trimming stripped 0 bases from V and 5 bases from J, with 6 bases between. Germline lookup yields CDR1 SGHTA and CDR2 FQGNSA. The CDR3 contains 13 residues. In DNA, the CDR3 is TGTGCCAGCAGCTTAGCCCCCCGAGATACGCAGTATTTT. It is translated as CASSLAPRDTQYF.

V and J are TRBV6-1 and TRBJ2-1; tentative D call: TRBD1 (6 bases). V gave up 8 bases and J gave up 5 bases, with 16 bases separating them. This CDR3 is 14 amino acids long. CDR1 MNHNS and CDR2 SASEGT come from the germline V gene. The CDR3 spells CASFLDRIDNEQFF. CDR3 DNA: TGTGCCAGCTTTTTGGACAGAATTGACAATGAGCAGTTCTTC.

This chain joins TRBV2 and TRBJ1-2, with D perhaps matching TRBD1 (6 bases). CDR1 and CDR2 from the germline V gene are SNHLY and FYNNEI. CDR3 length equals 14 residues. Trimming took off 0 bases at V and 4 bases at J, with 9 bases between the two ends. CDR3 sequence reads: CASSEARGIYGYTF. The CDR3 bases are TGTGCCAGCAGTGAAGCTAGGGGGATCTATGGCTACACCTTC.

This sequence joins TRBV7-8 and TRBJ2-1; no firm D call. The germline gives CDR1 SGHVS, CDR2 FQNEAQ. The V and J ends lost 5 bases and 8 bases respectively, with 7 bases between them. The CDR3 covers 11 residues. The CDR3 DNA follows: TGTGCCAGCAGCATGGGCCATGAGCAGTTCTTC. As protein: CASSMGHEQFF.

The rearrangement links TRBV10-3 to TRBJ2-7, with D perhaps matching TRBD1 (6 bases). The CDR3 length is 13 residues. Trimming took 4 bases from V and 3 from J, leaving 10 bases between them. CDR1 and CDR2 (germline): ENHRY, SYGVKD. The CDR3: CAISGGRGYEQYF. Written as DNA, the CDR3 is TGTGCCATCAGTGGGGGCAGGGGCTACGAGCAGTACTTC.